This TCR beta chain is drawn from a study of shared clonotypes between healthy human individuals. Study summary: Serving as donors were a couple of women and three men, whose ages spanned 18 to 49.

As to this clone: Its specificity is not known.

Overall study results and limits: Compared with clonotypes that all four donors shared, non-shared clonotypes had lower generation probabilities.

Naive CD8 cells lacked CD45RO and underwent positive selection for CCR7, leaving out terminally differentiated effector memory CD45RA+ cells. CDR3 size: 18 residues. Per the germline V gene, CDR1 is SGHAT and CDR2 is FQNNGV. V dropped 4 bases and J dropped 0; count of bases not matched to a gene: 4. In the source study's methods: ImmunoSEQ junction-only sequences lacked quality scores, so their filtering differed. Profiling relied on immunoSEQ multiplex PCR, and the TCRdb table lists in-frame clones only, not all of them. Clone size and the V and J calls come from that table; the DNA yielded D and trimming. The sample contains roughly 810,000 clones, 96% of which appear only once.

The sequenced material came from naive CD8+ T cells sorted from blood. The TCR comes from a man between 25 and 39 years old in good health. This chain joins TRBV11-2 and TRBJ2-1; 15 bases are a match to TRBD2. The CDR3, as DNA: TGTGCCAGCAGCTCGGGGACTAGCGGGAGGATCTCCTACAATGAGCAGTTCTTC. Translation gives CASSSGTSGRISYNEQFF.